This T cell receptor beta chain is from a study of early T cells in non-severe SARS-CoV-2 infection. For the study at large: The study sequenced bulk RNA from unsorted whole blood, with chains unpaired.

The V gene lost 1 base and the J gene lost 6 bases, with 7 bases spanning the gap. CDR1 and CDR2 from the germline V gene are WSHSY and SAAADI. CDR3 length equals 12 residues. Study results and caveats: Matching results from VDJdb favored anti-spike CD8 responses, leaving private and CD4 specificities undetected.

Each cDNA molecule carried a unique molecular identifier. TCRdb passed the 5' RACE reads through MiXCR, listing each CDR3 protein once. The data show under 20,000 distinct CDR3 sequences, about 6% seen once. This clonotype was detected ten times or more. Its antigen remains unknown. The clonotype was recovered from an adult who was a healthcare worker with PCR-confirmed SARS-CoV-2 infection or an uninfected control (not recorded which). Sequenced here: whole blood, sampled at baseline. The chain couples TRBV10-2 to TRBJ2-7, with unresolved D. Here the CDR3 DNA reads TGCGCCAGCAGTGAGTGGACGCGCGAGCAGTACTTC. It specifies CASSEWTREQYF.